The source of this TCR beta chain is a study of OX40 agonist ivuxolimab in advanced cancers. The wider study: The study enrolled dose-escalation patients with hepatocellular carcinoma, melanoma, renal cell or head and neck cancer. Under the entry rules, prior anti-PD-1, anti-PD-L1 or anti-CTLA-4 therapy was allowed, and roughly 43% had some. Study-level results: Dose levels from 0.1 to 3.0 mg/kg saw CD4+ and CD8+ blood T cells expand clonally by week 6.

Measured with immunoSEQ multiplex PCR; TCRdb has only the in-frame clones, and not every one. The data contain approximately 54,000 clones, around 93% of them singletons. CDR3 length equals 15 residues. Germline CDR1 is MNHEY and CDR2 is SMNVEV (reference sequence). Trimming at V came to 1 base and at J to 5 bases, leaving 8 bases not matched to a gene. To note about this clone: Its antigen is as yet unknown.

The chain is built from TRBV27 and TRBJ2-7, with TRBD1 identical over 7 bases. Sequenced material: CD4+ or CD8+ T cells sorted from blood, taken in a trial of the OX40 agonist ivuxolimab. The TCR sequence derives from an adult with an advanced solid tumor such as melanoma, head and neck, liver or kidney cancer. The CDR3 sequence is CASSLLPDGTDEQYF. CDR3 in DNA: TGTGCCAGCAGTTTATTACCCGATGGGACAGACGAGCAGTACTTC.